The 6 T cell receptor beta chains below all came from one sample that was sequenced in a study of T cell responses to AZD1222 COVID-19 vaccine. The repertoire was sequenced with immunoSEQ multiplex PCR; TCRdb's copy has only in-frame clones and lacks some. The sample yields about 120,000 clones, about nine tenths seen once. The material was peripheral blood, obtained on day 0 of AZD1222 vaccination. Every receptor here comes from an adult in good health.

The genes are TRBV7-8 and TRBJ1-1, with TRBD1 identical over 7 bases. The V segment lost 3 bases and the J segment 4 bases; nucleotides outside the gene matches: 5. The CDR3 length is 14 residues. Germline V gene lookup returns CDR1 SGHVS and CDR2 FQNEAQ. The CDR3 sequence: CASSFRQGITEAFF. The CDR3 DNA reads TGTGCCAGCAGCTTTCGACAGGGAATCACTGAAGCTTTCTTT.

The J gene is TRBJ2-3, the V gene TRBV28; no clear D gene. The CDR3 runs 15 residues. Per germline, CDR1 MDHEN and CDR2 SYDVKM. V lost 5 bases, J lost 0 bases, and 12 bases lay in between. As DNA, the CDR3 is TGTGCCAGCAGTCGGCTCCCCCCGAGCACAGATACGCAGTATTTT. It codes for CASSRLPPSTDTQYF.

V usage is TRBV28 and J usage is TRBJ1-3; maybe TRBD1 (5 bases). V dropped 6 bases and J dropped 0 bases, with 15 bases sitting between them. The length of the CDR3 is 16 residues. CDR1 and CDR2 from the germline V gene are MDHEN and SYDVKM. DNA for the CDR3: TGTGCCAGCAGACCCCCGGGACCCATCTCTGGAAACACCATATATTTT. It codes for CASRPPGPISGNTIYF.

This sequence joins TRBV6-5 and TRBJ1-2; perhaps TRBD1 as D (5 bases). From germline, CDR1 is MNHEY and CDR2 SVGAGI. Trimming stripped 6 bases from V and 8 bases from J, with 10 bases between. This CDR3 has 11 residues. The CDR3 coding sequence is TGTGCCAGCAGCTCGGGGACGGGCTACACCTTC. Protein sequence: CASSSGTGYTF.

The chain recombines TRBV6-1 with TRBJ1-3; possibly TRBD1 for D (6 bases). The germline V gene has CDR1 MNHNS and CDR2 SASEGT. V was clipped by 0 bases and J by 4 bases, with 13 bases between them. The CDR3 is 16 amino acids. The CDR3 DNA reads as TGTGCCAGCAGTGAAGCCTCTACAGGGAGCGGAAACACCATATATTTT. This translates into CASSEASTGSGNTIYF.

The J gene is TRBJ1-4, the V gene TRBV4-1, with a weak D call TRBD1 (5 bases). The CDR3 is 15 amino acids. Per germline, CDR1 MGHRA and CDR2 YSYEKL. V shed 4 bases and J shed 4 bases, with 13 bases lying between them. The CDR3 spells CASSLRDGSNEKLFF. In DNA, the CDR3 is TGCGCCAGCAGCCTCCGGGACGGGAGTAATGAAAAACTGTTTTTT.